This T cell receptor beta chain was identified in a study of blood T cell repertoires in COVID-19. Background on the study: Samples of COVID-19 (acute and convalescent) were obtained from the United States, Italy and Spain.

The authors' processing: Amplified reference gene primers provided the basis for estimating nucleated cell counts. TCRdb keeps only in-frame clones here, not all; method: immunoSEQ multiplex PCR. V, J and clone size derive from that table, while D and trimming were established from the DNA sequence. The data hold about 340,000 clones, with approximately 91% observed a single time. Sequenced sample: peripheral blood. This clonotype was sampled from a woman in her 70s with COVID-19, enrolled during active disease.

The CDR3 DNA reads TGTGCCAGCAGCTACAGGACAGGGGAGACCCAGTACTTC. Protein sequence: CASSYRTGETQYF. The gene calls are TRBV11-2 and TRBJ2-5; 8 nucleotides agree with TRBD1. With V trimmed by 4 bases and J by 5 bases, 3 bases remained unmatched. Germline values: CDR1 SGHAT, CDR2 FQNNGV. The CDR3 loop spans 13 amino acids.